The 25 T cell receptor beta chains reported below all come from one sample, sequenced in a study of cytomegalovirus exposure and HLA in healthy donors. The PCR contained 60 Vbeta and 13 Jbeta primers. The repertoire was sequenced with immunoSEQ multiplex PCR; TCRdb's copy has only in-frame clones and lacks some. Its table lists tens of thousands of clones. The sequencing input was PBMCs. The receptors were gathered from a middle-aged woman in good health and CMV-seronegative.

The CDR3 bases are TGTGCCACCAGCACCCTCGGGCTAGCCGTTAGAAATGAGCAGTTCTTC. It codes for CATSTLGLAVRNEQFF. This rearrangement joins TRBV15 to TRBJ2-1; tentative D call: TRBD2 (5 bases). Trimming removed 4 bases from V and 7 bases from J, with 20 bases in between. The germline V gene encodes CDR1 LNHNV and CDR2 YYDKDF (reference sequence). The CDR3 sequence is 16 residues long.

Of note for this clone: Other DNA sequences in this specimen translate into the identical CDR3. The V call is TRBV19, the J call TRBJ1-1; D gene ambiguous. The CDR3 consists of 13 residues. The V gene lost 6 bases and the J gene lost 1 base, with 9 bases spanning the gap. The germline V gene encodes CDR1 LNHDA and CDR2 SQIVND (reference sequence). CDR3 bases: TGTGCCAGTAGCCTAGGTCGGAACACTGAAGCTTTCTTT. Its translation is CASSLGRNTEAFF.

Notes on this clone: The junction departs from the called germline gene at one end, perhaps through a read error. The gene calls are TRBV7-9 and TRBJ1-1; 7 bases line up with TRBD1. Germline values: CDR1 SEHNR, CDR2 FQNEAQ (reference sequence). This CDR3 is 14 amino acids long. The CDR3 loop is CASSKQGPGTEDFF. The CDR3 DNA follows: TGTGCCAGCAGCAAACAGGGGCCGGGCACTGAAGATTTCTTT.

This sequence joins TRBV7-2 and TRBJ1-2, with D uncertain. The CDR3 extends over 14 amino acids. Germline values: CDR1 SGHTA, CDR2 FQGNSA. V was cut by 0 bases and J by 5 bases, with 10 bases left in between. In DNA, the CDR3 is TGTGCCAGCAGCTTAGCAACGTCACTTTATGGCTACACCTTC. Translating gives CASSLATSLYGYTF.

In nucleotides, the CDR3 is TGTGCCAGCAGCTCTAGCGGGAGCTCCTACGAGCAGTACTTC. It is translated as CASSSSGSSYEQYF. V is TRBV5-4 and J is TRBJ2-7, with 10 nucleotides matching TRBD2. This CDR3 is 14 amino acids long. Germline lookup yields CDR1 SGHNT and CDR2 YYREEE (reference sequence). V gave up 3 bases and J gave up 0 bases; unmatched junction bases: 0.

The rearrangement joins TRBV19 to TRBJ2-3; 9 nucleotides agree with TRBD2. CDR1 is LNHDA, CDR2 SQIVND, per germline (reference sequence). The ends lost 6 bases at V and 5 bases at J; junction bases unmatched: 0. The CDR3 covers 12 residues. The CDR3 is CASRLAGDTQYF. In DNA form, the CDR3 reads TGTGCCAGTAGACTAGCGGGAGATACGCAGTATTTT.

The CDR3 spells CASSPPPRNSPLHF. CDR3 nucleotides: TGTGCCAGCAGTCCACCCCCCCGGAATTCACCCCTCCACTTT. This sequence joins TRBV6-6 and TRBJ1-6; no clear D gene. CDR3 length: 14 amino acids. The V and J ends lost 5 bases and 7 bases respectively, with 12 bases between them. Germline V gene data show CDR1 as MNHNY and CDR2 as SVGAGI (reference sequence).

This chain connects TRBV6-1 to TRBJ2-7; 8 bases line up with TRBD1. The junction had 7 bases not matched to a gene; V was cut back by 4 bases and J by 5 bases. Per germline, CDR1 MNHNS and CDR2 SASEGT. The CDR3 loop spans 14 amino acids. CDR3 protein: CASSASTGGNEQYF. The CDR3 DNA sequence: TGTGCCAGCAGTGCCTCAACAGGGGGGAACGAGCAGTACTTC.

CDR3 region: CASRPTTGRGNEKLFF. The DNA for the CDR3 is TGTGCCAGCAGGCCTACGACAGGGCGCGGTAATGAAAAACTGTTTTTT. This chain uses TRBV28 with TRBJ1-4; TRBD1 matches 7 bases. The V and J ends lost 6 bases and 4 bases, in that order; junction bases with no gene match: 11. Germline V gene data show CDR1 as MDHEN and CDR2 as SYDVKM. The CDR3 runs to 16 residues.

V gene TRBV11-2 combines with J gene TRBJ2-7; 12 bases agree with TRBD2. Trimming took 5 bases from V and 2 from J; bases not matched to a gene: 4. The CDR3 runs to 15 residues. CDR1 is SGHAT, CDR2 FQNNGV, per germline. In nucleotides, the CDR3 is TGTGCCAGCAGCCCACGGACTAGCGGGACCTACGAGCAGTACTTC. The encoded protein is CASSPRTSGTYEQYF. Filled out from reference TRBV11-2 and TRBJ2-7, the complete variable domain reads EAGVAQSPRYKIIEKRQSVAFWCNPISGHATLYWYQQILGQGPKLLIQFQNNGVVDDSQLPKDRFSAERLKGVDSTLKIQPAKLEDSAVYLCASSPRTSGTYEQYFGPGTRLTVT.

The J gene is TRBJ2-7, the V gene TRBV7-2, with 8 bases lining up with TRBD1. V trimming: 5 bases; J trimming: 7 bases; junction bases outside the gene matches: 13. Germline V gives CDR1 SGHTA, CDR2 FQGNSA. The CDR3 consists of 15 residues. The CDR3 DNA follows: TGTGCCAGCAGCACAGATCCGGGGCAGGGGGCAGAGCAGTACTTC. Translated: CASSTDPGQGAEQYF.

This chain uses TRBV6-1 with TRBJ2-2; 10 nucleotides line up with TRBD2. Germline CDR1 is MNHNS and CDR2 is SASEGT. The CDR3 contains 16 residues. The V and J ends lost 4 bases and 1 base, in that order; junction bases with no gene match: 3. The CDR3 region has the DNA TGTGCCAGCAGTGCCGTAGCGGGGGGGAACACCGGGGAGCTGTTTTTT. Its translation is CASSAVAGGNTGELFF.

V usage is TRBV7-9 and J usage is TRBJ1-4, with 9 bases matching TRBD1. J lost 6 bases, V lost 5 bases, and 4 bases had no gene match. CDR1 and CDR2 from the germline V gene are SEHNR and FQNEAQ (reference sequence). The CDR3 has 14 amino acids. CDR3 DNA: TGTGCCAGCAGCCCGGGACAGGGTCATGAAAAACTGTTTTTT. It is translated as CASSPGQGHEKLFF.

This chain links TRBV9 with TRBJ2-2, with 9 bases fitting TRBD1. The CDR3 contains 15 residues. The V gene's germline CDR1 is SGDLS and CDR2 YYNGEE. Unmatched junction bases numbered 4, after V lost 4 bases and J lost 3 bases. The CDR3 loop is CASSSRTGDTGELFF. For the CDR3, the DNA is TGTGCCAGCAGCTCCCGGACAGGGGACACCGGGGAGCTGTTTTTT.

The chain links TRBV28 to TRBJ2-3; tentative D call: TRBD1 (5 bases). The germline CDR1 and CDR2 sequences are MDHEN and SYDVKM. With 5 bases removed from V and 0 bases from J, the gap between germline ends came to 15 bases. The CDR3 totals 16 residues. The CDR3 DNA follows: TGTGCCAGCAGTCCTTGGACACAACGAAGCACAGATACGCAGTATTTT. It specifies CASSPWTQRSTDTQYF.

This CDR3 reads CATSRARQGGNEKLFF. The CDR3 region has the DNA TGTGCCACCAGCAGAGCGCGACAGGGGGGGAACGAAAAACTGTTTTTT. J is TRBJ1-4 and V is TRBV15, with 9 bases identical to TRBD1. The germline V gene has CDR1 LNHNV and CDR2 YYDKDF (reference sequence). The CDR3 consists of 16 residues. Losses at the gene ends were 1 base for V and 8 bases for J; bases not matched to a gene: 8.

V and J are TRBV6-5 and TRBJ1-1; 7 nucleotides align to TRBD1. The germline CDR1 and CDR2 sequences are MNHEY and SVGAGI. J gave up 5 bases and V 8 bases, and 14 bases lay outside the gene matches. The CDR3 length is 15 residues. In nucleotides, the CDR3 is TGTGCCAGCGCCCCCCGGGCAGGGGGAAGTACTGAAGCTTTCTTT. Encoded protein: CASAPRAGGSTEAFF.

The genes are TRBV28 and TRBJ1-2, with D possibly TRBD1 on 5 matching bases. Germline V gene lookup returns CDR1 MDHEN and CDR2 SYDVKM. The V and J ends lost 3 bases and 7 bases respectively, with 9 bases between them. This CDR3 has 12 amino acids. The DNA of the CDR3 is TGTGCCAGCAGTTTGGCAGGGTCTGGCTACACCTTC. Amino acid sequence: CASSLAGSGYTF.

The chain joins TRBV4-2 to TRBJ2-3; 11 nucleotides line up with TRBD2. J was trimmed by 0 bases and V by 3 bases; bases with no gene match: 5. The CDR3 runs to 17 residues. Germline V CDR1 and CDR2: LGHNA, YNFKEQ. The chain's CDR3 is CASSHPGLADSTDTQYF. CDR3 in DNA: TGTGCCAGCAGCCACCCGGGACTAGCGGATAGCACAGATACGCAGTATTTT.

This chain joins TRBV7-2 and TRBJ1-5, with D uncertain. CDR1 SGHTA and CDR2 FQGNSA come from the germline V gene. The CDR3 sequence is 14 residues long. Trimming left V 1 base short and J 4 bases short, with 8 bases between. As DNA, the CDR3 is TGTGCCAGCAGCTTAGGTAGCAGAAATCAGCCCCAGCATTTT. It encodes CASSLGSRNQPQHF.

V and J are TRBV30 and TRBJ1-3, with D possibly being TRBD1 (6 bases). V was pared by 2 bases and J by 0 bases, with 11 bases between. Germline loops: CDR1 GTSNPN, CDR2 SVGIG (reference sequence). The length of the CDR3 is 15 residues. In nucleotides, the CDR3 is TGTGCCTGGAGTAGAGACAGGTTCTCTGGAAACACCATATATTTT. Translation: CAWSRDRFSGNTIYF.

The rearrangement links TRBV13 to TRBJ2-3; TRBD2 aligns across 14 bases. Germline loops: CDR1 PRHDT, CDR2 FYEKMQ (reference sequence). V lost 5 bases and J lost 3; bases outside the gene matches: 10. The CDR3 consists of 18 residues. CDR3 residues: CASSPGTSGSFGTDTQYF. Written as DNA, the CDR3 is TGTGCCAGCAGCCCTGGGACTAGCGGGAGTTTTGGTACAGATACGCAGTATTTT.

The chain couples TRBV19 to TRBJ2-2, with a tentative D call TRBD2 (7 bases). Germline loops: CDR1 LNHDA, CDR2 SQIVND (reference sequence). There are 16 residues in the CDR3. V was pared by 1 base and J by 6 bases, with 15 bases between. CDR3 region: CASSIGSGGGPGELFF. CDR3 sequence (DNA): TGTGCCAGTAGTATAGGTTCGGGCGGGGGCCCCGGGGAGCTGTTTTTT.

Concerning this clone itself: At one end the junction does not follow the germline gene, possibly because of a read error. This chain connects TRBV7-2 to TRBJ1-2; 8 positions agree with TRBD1. Germline V lookup: CDR1 SGHTA, CDR2 FQGNSA. The CDR3 runs 13 residues. Written as DNA, the CDR3 is TGTGCCAGCAGCTACTTATCCAGGGGGCGCATCATCTTC. Translating it yields CASSYLSRGRIIF.

V is TRBV7-8 and J is TRBJ2-2, with 7 bases aligning to TRBD1. CDR3 length equals 15 residues. Germline values: CDR1 SGHVS, CDR2 FQNEAQ. Trimming cost V 3 bases and J 1 base; bases outside gene matches: 2. The DNA for the CDR3 is TGTGCCAGCAGCTTGAGGACAGGGAACACCGGGGAGCTGTTTTTT. Encoded protein: CASSLRTGNTGELFF.